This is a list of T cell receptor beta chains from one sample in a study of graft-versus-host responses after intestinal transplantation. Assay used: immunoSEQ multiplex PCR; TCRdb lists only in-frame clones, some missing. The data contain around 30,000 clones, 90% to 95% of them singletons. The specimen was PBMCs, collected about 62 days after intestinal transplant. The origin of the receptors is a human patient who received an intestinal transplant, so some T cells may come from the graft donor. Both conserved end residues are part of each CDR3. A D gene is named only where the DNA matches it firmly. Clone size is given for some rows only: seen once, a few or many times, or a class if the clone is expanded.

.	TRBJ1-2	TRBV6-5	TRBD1	CASSSSNRGPHDGYTF	TGTGCCAGCAGTTCCTCAAACAGGGGCCCCCATGATGGCTACACCTTC
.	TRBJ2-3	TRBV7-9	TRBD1	CASSSPYRDRGDTQYF	TGTGCCAGCAGCTCCCCTTACCGGGACAGGGGAGATACGCAGTATTTT
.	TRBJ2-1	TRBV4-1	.	CASSQDRAVEQFF	TGCGCCAGCAGCCAAGATAGGGCAGTCGAGCAGTTCTTC
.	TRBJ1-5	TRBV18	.	CASSPPGPVGQPQHF	TGTGCCAGCTCACCACCTGGCCCCGTAGGTCAGCCCCAGCATTTT
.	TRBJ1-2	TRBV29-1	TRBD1	CSVAGTDYGYTF	TGCAGCGTAGCCGGGACAGACTATGGCTACACCTTC
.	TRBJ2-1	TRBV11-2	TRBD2	CASSSRGGSEQFF	TGTGCCAGCAGCTCCCGCGGGGGTAGTGAGCAGTTCTTC
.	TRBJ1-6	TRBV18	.	CASSPGGDSPLHF	TGTGCCAGCTCACCAGGGGGGGATTCACCCCTCCACTTT
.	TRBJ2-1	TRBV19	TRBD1	CASSETGTGRNEQFF	TGTGCCAGTAGTGAGACCGGGACAGGGCGCAATGAGCAGTTCTTC
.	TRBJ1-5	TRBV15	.	CATSSPFRGRQPQHF	TGTGCCACCAGCAGTCCCTTTCGGGGCAGGCAGCCCCAGCATTTT
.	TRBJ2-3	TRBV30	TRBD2	CAWNWRGADTQYF	TGTGCATGGAACTGGCGGGGGGCAGATACGCAGTATTTT
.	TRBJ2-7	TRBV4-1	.	CASSPEGGGGREQYF	TGCGCCAGCAGCCCCGAAGGAGGGGGGGGCCGCGAGCAGTACTTC
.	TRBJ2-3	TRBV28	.	CASSLWSGGTDTQYF	TGTGCCAGCAGTTTATGGTCCGGCGGCACAGATACGCAGTATTTT
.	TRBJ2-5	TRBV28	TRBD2	CASSFPTGRALETQYF	TGTGCCAGCAGTTTCCCAACCGGGAGGGCCTTAGAGACCCAGTACTTC
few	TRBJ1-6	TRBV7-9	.	CASSSQGTRDSYNSPLHF	TGTGCCAGCAGCTCACAGGGCACCAGGGACTCCTATAATTCACCCCTCCACTTT